Presented here are 15 T cell receptor beta chains from one specimen sequenced in a study of cytomegalovirus exposure and HLA in healthy donors. The PCR had 60 Vbeta and 13 Jbeta primers. Here immunoSEQ multiplex PCR was the method, and the copy in TCRdb shows in-frame clones only, minus some. This table has 150,000 to 200,000 clones, almost 80% appearing once. The specimen sequenced was PBMCs. Every receptor here comes from a man aged 40-49 years in good health and CMV-seropositive.

J is TRBJ2-3 and V is TRBV27; 7 bases agree with TRBD2. Germline values: CDR1 MNHEY, CDR2 SMNVEV (reference sequence). J was trimmed by 9 bases and V by 3 bases; bases with no gene match: 12. The CDR3 is 15 residues long. The CDR3 loop reads CASSFNGGGSGTQYF. For the CDR3, the DNA is TGTGCCAGCAGTTTTAACGGCGGGGGATCGGGGACGCAGTATTTT.

The genes are TRBV6-4 and TRBJ2-1; D is possibly TRBD1 (6 bases). The V end was cut by 0 bases, the J end by 12 bases, with 18 bases between. Germline V gene lookup returns CDR1 MRHNA and CDR2 SNTAGT. CDR3 length: 15 residues. CDR3 coding DNA: TGTGCCAGCAGTGACTCCGTGGACAGTGGGGCTACGCAGTTCTTC. Translated, it gives CASSDSVDSGATQFF.

The genes are TRBV6-1 and TRBJ2-1, with 11 nucleotides matching TRBD2. The V segment lost 2 bases and the J segment 2 bases; nucleotides outside the gene matches: 2. Germline V gives CDR1 MNHNS, CDR2 SASEGT. The CDR3 covers 16 residues. CDR3 residues: CASSERLAGTYNEQFF. The CDR3 region has the DNA TGTGCCAGCAGTGAAAGACTAGCGGGAACCTACAATGAGCAGTTCTTC.

The chain is built from TRBV7-8 and TRBJ2-5, with 11 bases that match TRBD2. The trim removed 5 bases at V and 4 bases at J, leaving 21 bases unmatched. CDR1 SGHVS and CDR2 FQNEAQ come from the germline V gene. This CDR3 comprises 20 residues. The CDR3 spells CASSPPTSGSTKGRRETQYF. CDR3 bases: TGTGCCAGCAGCCCACCCACTAGCGGGAGTACTAAGGGGCGTAGAGAGACCCAGTACTTC.

This chain joins TRBV10-3 and TRBJ2-7; 8 bases fit TRBD2. Looked up from germline, CDR1 is ENHRY and CDR2 is SYGVKD. This CDR3 is 14 amino acids long. The trim removed 2 bases at V and 7 bases at J, leaving 7 bases unmatched. The CDR3 sequence: CAISEVAGGGEQYF. The CDR3 bases are TGTGCCATCAGTGAGGTTGCGGGAGGAGGAGAGCAGTACTTC.

The chain combines TRBV6-1 with TRBJ1-1; TRBD1 matches at 8 bases. Germline V gives CDR1 MNHNS, CDR2 SASEGT. The V and J ends lost 2 bases and 1 base, in that order; junction bases with no gene match: 0. This CDR3 region has 14 residues. For the CDR3, the DNA is TGTGCCAGCAGTGAACAGGGGGCGAACACTGAAGCTTTCTTT. Protein: CASSEQGANTEAFF.

The J gene is TRBJ2-3, the V gene TRBV28; 8 bases are a match to TRBD1. Germline-derived CDR1 and CDR2 are MDHEN and SYDVKM. J was trimmed by 4 bases and V by 4 bases; bases with no gene match: 1. The CDR3 has 13 amino acids. The chain's CDR3 is CASSSGQADTQYF. Here the CDR3 DNA reads TGTGCCAGCAGTTCGGGACAGGCAGATACGCAGTATTTT.

Worth noting for this clone: One junction end disagrees with the germline gene, perhaps due to a read error. The sample holds other DNA sequences that translate to the same CDR3. CDR3 amino acids: CASRQGFAYNEQFF. CDR3 DNA: TGTGCCAGCAGACAGGGGTTTGCCTACAACGAGCAGTTCTTC. This rearrangement joins TRBV6-5 to TRBJ2-1; TRBD1 matches 7 bases. The CDR3 loop spans 14 amino acids. Germline V CDR1 and CDR2: MNHEY, SVGAGI.

The chain combines TRBV28 with TRBJ1-2, with 7 bases identical to TRBD1. Germline assignment: CDR1 MDHEN and CDR2 SYDVKM. This CDR3 is 17 amino acids long. J lost 0 bases, V lost 2 bases, and 9 bases had no gene match. DNA of the CDR3: TGTGCCAGCAGTTTACGCGGGGGGACAGCAACTAACTATGGCTACACCTTC. It is translated as CASSLRGGTATNYGYTF.

The gene calls are TRBV9 and TRBJ2-1; possibly TRBD2 for D (6 bases). The V and J ends lost 5 bases and 2 bases respectively, with 17 bases between them. The CDR3 length is 16 residues. Per the germline V gene, CDR1 is SGDLS and CDR2 is YYNGEE. CDR3 sequence: CASSGISGTPYNEQFF. CDR3 sequence (DNA): TGTGCCAGCAGTGGCATTTCCGGGACTCCCTACAATGAGCAGTTCTTC. Variable domain in full (rest from reference TRBV9 and TRBJ2-1): DSGVTQTPKHLITATGQRVTLRCSPRSGDLSVYWYQQSLDQGLQFLIQYYNGEERAKGNILERFSAQQFPDLHSELNLSSLELGDSALYFCASSGISGTPYNEQFFGPGTRLTVL.

The CDR3 reads CASSNTGGSQPQHF. The CDR3 DNA follows: TGTGCCAGCAGTAACACAGGGGGCAGCCAGCCCCAGCATTTT. The genes are TRBV4-2 and TRBJ1-5; the match to TRBD1 covers 9 bases. V was pared by 6 bases and J by 7 bases, with 7 bases of the junction left unmatched. The CDR3 runs to 14 residues. Per germline, CDR1 LGHNA and CDR2 YNFKEQ.

This clone is a singleton in its sample. CDR3 loop: CASSVGHSSPLHF. Here the CDR3 DNA reads TGTGCCAGCAGTGTTGGACATAGTTCACCCCTCCACTTT. The V and J genes are TRBV6-1 and TRBJ1-6, with D perhaps matching TRBD1 (5 bases). Germline CDR1 and CDR2: MNHNS and SASEGT. Trimming removed 4 bases at V and 9 bases at J, with 10 bases between. The CDR3 spans 13 residues.

This clone turned up a few times. The chain joins TRBV6-4 to TRBJ2-3, with 12 bases fitting TRBD2. This CDR3 contains 15 residues. V trimming: 6 bases; J trimming: 5 bases; junction bases outside the gene matches: 6. Germline V lookup: CDR1 MRHNA, CDR2 SNTAGT. The CDR3 loop is CASSRLAGEVDTQYF. The CDR3 DNA reads as TGTGCCAGCAGCCGACTAGCGGGAGAGGTAGATACGCAGTATTTT.

This clone was counted a few times. V and J are TRBV6-5 and TRBJ2-7; 10 bases are a match to TRBD1. V shed 6 bases, J shed 6 bases, and the junction held 5 bases outside the gene matches. Germline CDR1 is MNHEY and CDR2 is SVGAGI. The CDR3 sequence is 13 residues long. CDR3 residues: CASRSTGGREQYF. The CDR3 DNA is TGTGCCAGCAGGTCGACAGGGGGCCGCGAGCAGTACTTC.

The chain links TRBV11-3 to TRBJ1-1; 11 bases align to TRBD1. The CDR3 runs to 16 residues. CDR1 and CDR2 (germline): SGHNT, YENEEA. V trimming: 5 bases; J trimming: 5 bases; junction bases outside the gene matches: 10. CDR3 region: CASSPGGQGAPTEAFF. The CDR3 coding sequence is TGTGCCAGCAGCCCCGGAGGACAGGGGGCTCCTACTGAAGCTTTCTTT. Based on the CDR3 plus reference TRBV11-3 and TRBJ1-1, the full variable domain is EAGVVQSPRYKIIEKKQPVAFWCNPISGHNTLYWYLQNLGQGPELLIRYENEEAVDDSQLPKDRFSAERLKGVDSTLKIQPAELGDSAVYLCASSPGGQGAPTEAFFGQGTRLTVV.